The text below deals with one T cell receptor (beta chain). The sample belongs to a study of STAT5B mutations in CD4+ large granular lymphocyte leukemia. Data came from immunoSEQ multiplex PCR; TCRdb stores just in-frame clones and leaves some out. The sample lists 38,000 or so clones, 85% occurring once. The CDR3 runs to 15 residues. The ends were cut back, 6 bases at V and 4 bases at J, with 15 bases in the middle. From germline, CDR1 is MNHEY and CDR2 SMNVEV (reference sequence). V usage is TRBV27 and J usage is TRBJ2-2, with D perhaps TRBD2 (6 bases). The receptor was isolated from a human donor in good health. Sequenced material: CD4+ T cells from blood buffy coats. The CDR3, as DNA: TGTGCCAGCAGCCGGGACTTTCACCCCACCGGGGAGCTGTTTTTT. It specifies CASSRDFHPTGELFF.